Listed here is a single T cell receptor beta chain. CDR1 SGHDT and CDR2 YYEEEE come from the germline V gene. J lost 6 bases, V lost 4 bases, and 13 bases had no gene match. The CDR3 has 17 amino acids. As handled by the study authors: Amplifying reference gene primers gave estimates of nucleated cell counts. Method: immunoSEQ multiplex PCR; TCRdb's copy keeps in-frame clones and lacks some. Clone size and V and J calls were adopted from that table, with D and trimming inferred from the DNA. This repertoire shows 150,000 or so clones, about four fifths found once; its top ten account for around 8.4%. Recruits, aged about 18 to 95 years, lived in approximately 26 US areas. This sample stems from a study of blood T cell repertoires in COVID-19. As for the study in general: T cells, B-cell-depleted T cells, or PBMCs provided the cDNA or gDNA that served as material.

The receptor was derived from a man aged 45-60 years who had recovered from COVID-19. The genes are TRBV5-6 and TRBJ2-2, with 9 bases fitting TRBD1. Sequences were obtained from PBMCs or T cells enriched from blood (not recorded which). The CDR3 nucleotides are TGTGCCAGCAGCGTGCTCTGGGACAGGGAGTCGCCCGGGGAGCTGTTTTTT. Translation: CASSVLWDRESPGELFF.